This T cell receptor beta chain was found in a study of radiotherapy plus CTLA-4 blockade in lung cancer. Study outcomes and limitations: In blood, tumor-derived TCR clones expanded after radiotherapy plus ipilimumab.

Libraries were prepared by immunoSEQ multiplex PCR; TCRdb keeps only in-frame clonotypes and omits some of them. This table holds some 66,000 clones, about four fifths found once. The length of the CDR3 is 16 residues. V trimming: 6 bases; J trimming: 4 bases; junction bases outside the gene matches: 10. The germline V gene has CDR1 LNHDA and CDR2 SQIVND (reference sequence). Notes on this clone: The antigen is unknown.

This material consisted of peripheral blood, taken from a patient treated with radiotherapy plus ipilimumab. The clonotype comes from a human donor with non-small cell lung cancer who had a partial response to radiotherapy plus ipilimumab. The gene calls are TRBV19 and TRBJ2-1, with TRBD2 matching over 9 bases. The DNA of the CDR3 is TGTGCCAGTAGCCCCTGGGGTAGCGGGAGTTACAATGAGCAGTTCTTC. This sequence encodes CASSPWGSGSYNEQFF.